A single sample is the source of the 32 T cell receptor beta chains below, sequenced in a study of shared clonotypes between healthy human individuals. Repertoires were generated with immunoSEQ multiplex PCR, while TCRdb's copy carries only in-frame clones and drops some. In the table there are some 1 million clones, approximately 72% of which are singletons. Sequencing was performed on memory CD4+ T cells sorted from blood. The sample's subset: CD45RA-negative fraction. Receptors originate from a man aged 18 to 29 in good health.

The J gene is TRBJ2-6, the V gene TRBV30; D call uncertain. The V and J ends lost 8 bases and 2 bases respectively, with 7 bases between them. CDR1 is GTSNPN, CDR2 SVGIG, per germline (reference sequence). This CDR3 contains 12 residues. The DNA for the CDR3 is TGTGCCCACAGCCCTGGGGCCAACGTCCTGACTTTC. Protein product: CAHSPGANVLTF.

The chain couples TRBV2 to TRBJ2-7; D is ambiguous. The CDR3 runs to 14 residues. Germline assignment: CDR1 SNHLY and CDR2 FYNNEI. Trimming stripped 7 bases from V and 2 bases from J, with 15 bases between. In DNA, the CDR3 is TGTGCCAGCAATTCCGATGAGGTGGCCTACGAGCAGTACTTC. This translates into CASNSDEVAYEQYF.

The chain carries TRBV19 and TRBJ2-2; 7 bases map to TRBD2. Trimming cost V 5 bases and J 3 bases; bases outside gene matches: 3. This CDR3 comprises 14 residues. Germline-derived CDR1 and CDR2 are LNHDA and SQIVND (reference sequence). CDR3: CASSGREHTGELFF. The DNA for the CDR3 is TGTGCCAGTAGTGGGAGGGAACACACCGGGGAGCTGTTTTTT.

V is TRBV7-9 and J is TRBJ2-7, with a possible D match to TRBD1 (5 bases). V was trimmed by 2 bases and J by 2 bases, leaving 13 bases between them. This CDR3 is 15 amino acids long. CDR1 and CDR2 from the germline V gene are SEHNR and FQNEAQ (reference sequence). In DNA, the CDR3 is TGTGCCAGCAGCTTAATCGGACACTCAACCTACGAGCAGTACTTC. Translation: CASSLIGHSTYEQYF. The complete variable domain, with remaining parts taken from reference TRBV7-9 and TRBJ2-7, reads DTGVSQNPRHKITKRGQNVTFRCDPISEHNRLYWYRQTLGQGPEFLTYFQNEAQLEKSRLLSDRFSAERPKGSFSTLEIQRTEQGDSAMYLCASSLIGHSTYEQYFGPGTRLTVT.

The chain uses TRBV7-9 and TRBJ2-1, with TRBD2 as a possible D gene (5 bases). With 1 base removed from V and 6 bases from J, the gap between germline ends came to 16 bases. In germline, CDR1 is SEHNR, CDR2 FQNEAQ (reference sequence). The CDR3 is made up of 16 amino acids. DNA of the CDR3: TGTGCCAGCAGCTTAGTAGGGCTAGCCCCGCTCAATGAGCAGTTCTTC. Encoded protein: CASSLVGLAPLNEQFF.

The V and J genes are TRBV7-3 and TRBJ2-1; D could derive from TRBD1 or TRBD2 (6 bases each). This CDR3 is 14 amino acids long. Germline lookup yields CDR1 SGHTA and CDR2 FQGTGA. Trimming removed 6 bases from V and 4 bases from J, with 13 bases in between. CDR3 in amino acids: CASSPRGVYNEQFF. CDR3 bases: TGTGCCAGCAGTCCGAGGGGGGTTTACAATGAGCAGTTCTTC.

J is TRBJ2-6 and V is TRBV18, with TRBD1 identical over 9 bases. This CDR3 has 18 residues. V was pared by 6 bases and J by 4 bases, with 13 bases of the junction left unmatched. Germline V CDR1 and CDR2: KGHSH, LQKENI. The CDR3 region is CASSSLDRGSWGANVLTF. The CDR3 nucleotides read TGTGCCAGCTCGTCCTTGGACAGGGGTTCGTGGGGGGCCAACGTCCTGACTTTC.

This clone was detected once. The chain employs TRBV10-2 and TRBJ1-3; D is ambiguous. This CDR3 region has 15 residues. Per germline, CDR1 WSHSY and CDR2 SAAADI. V was pared by 6 bases and J by 1 base, with 13 bases between. The chain's CDR3 is CASSHGGASGNTIYF. In DNA form, the CDR3 reads TGCGCCAGCAGCCACGGAGGAGCTTCTGGAAACACCATATATTTT.

The chain links TRBV5-4 to TRBJ2-5; no firm D call. This CDR3 spans 14 amino acids. V was cut by 4 bases and J by 0 bases, with 10 bases left in between. Germline V gene data show CDR1 as SGHNT and CDR2 as YYREEE (reference sequence). CDR3: CASSGTEYQETQYF. The CDR3 DNA sequence: TGTGCCAGCAGCGGTACAGAGTACCAAGAGACCCAGTACTTC.

In its sample, this clone was seen a few times. The chain recombines TRBV11-3 with TRBJ2-5; D not resolved. Germline V CDR1 and CDR2: SGHNT, YENEEA. Trimming removed 4 bases from V and 1 base from J, with 16 bases in between. The CDR3 totals 16 residues. The CDR3 sequence is CASSSGREGFQETQYF. As DNA, the CDR3 is TGTGCCAGCAGCTCCGGTCGCGAAGGGTTCCAAGAGACCCAGTACTTC.

The chain employs TRBV5-6 and TRBJ2-3; 11 bases are a match to TRBD1. Germline V CDR1 and CDR2: SGHDT, YYEEEE. This CDR3 has 15 amino acids. V gave up 4 bases and J gave up 3 bases; unmatched junction bases: 4. CDR3 loop: CASSPDRGQTDTQYF. CDR3 bases: TGTGCCAGCAGCCCGGACAGGGGGCAAACAGATACGCAGTATTTT.

J is TRBJ2-3 and V is TRBV11-2; TRBD2 agrees at 8 bases. The trim removed 5 bases at V and 3 bases at J, leaving 10 bases unmatched. Germline V gene sequence: CDR1 SGHAT, CDR2 FQNNGV. The CDR3 sequence is 16 residues long. CDR3 sequence: CASSLSGVGLTDTQYF. The CDR3 DNA sequence: TGTGCCAGCAGCCTTAGCGGGGTGGGGCTTACAGATACGCAGTATTTT. Variable domain in full (rest from reference TRBV11-2 and TRBJ2-3): EAGVAQSPRYKIIEKRQSVAFWCNPISGHATLYWYQQILGQGPKLLIQFQNNGVVDDSQLPKDRFSAERLKGVDSTLKIQPAKLEDSAVYLCASSLSGVGLTDTQYFGPGTRLTVL.

V usage is TRBV28 and J usage is TRBJ2-2; no firm D call. Germline loops: CDR1 MDHEN, CDR2 SYDVKM. The CDR3 covers 13 residues. Trimming pared 2 bases from V and 3 bases from J, leaving 4 bases between. The CDR3 here is CASSLTYTGELFF. CDR3 sequence (DNA): TGTGCCAGCAGTTTAACGTACACCGGGGAGCTGTTTTTT.

The gene calls are TRBV9 and TRBJ2-1; D is uncertain. Germline CDR1 and CDR2: SGDLS and YYNGEE. The CDR3 is 13 amino acids. The V and J ends lost 0 bases and 6 bases respectively, with 7 bases between them. The CDR3 DNA is TGTGCCAGCAGCGTAGGGCCCTTCAATGAGCAGTTCTTC. It encodes CASSVGPFNEQFF.

The chain has TRBV7-2 and TRBJ2-1; D not certain. V shed 6 bases and J shed 2 bases, with 8 bases lying between them. Germline-derived CDR1 and CDR2 are SGHTA and FQGNSA. This CDR3 is 13 amino acids long. CDR3 DNA: TGTGCCAGCAGACCGCGTACCTACAATGAGCAGTTCTTC. This encodes CASRPRTYNEQFF. The full variable domain, rest sourced from reference TRBV7-2 and TRBJ2-1, is GAGVSQSPSNKVTEKGKDVELRCDPISGHTALYWYRQSLGQGLEFLIYFQGNSAPDKSGLPSDRFSAERTGGSVSTLTIQRTQQEDSAVYLCASRPRTYNEQFFGPGTRLTVL.

This clone is a singleton in its sample. This chain links TRBV6-1 with TRBJ2-3; 8 bases are shared with TRBD2. V gave up 6 bases and J gave up 5 bases; unmatched junction bases: 7. CDR3 length: 14 amino acids. In germline, CDR1 is MNHNS, CDR2 SASEGT. Here the CDR3 DNA reads TGTGCCAGCAGAGCGGGGGAAGCAGGAGATACGCAGTATTTT. It specifies CASRAGEAGDTQYF.

V gene TRBV6-6 combines with J gene TRBJ1-3; D is undetermined. CDR1 is MNHNY and CDR2 is SVGAGI in the germline V gene (reference sequence). Trimming stripped 7 bases from V and 4 bases from J, with 11 bases between. The CDR3 runs to 13 residues. The CDR3 coding sequence is TGTGCCAGCATGGGGTTTTACGGAAACACCATATATTTT. It specifies CASMGFYGNTIYF.

This chain links TRBV18 with TRBJ1-1; D is uncertain. Per the germline V gene, CDR1 is KGHSH and CDR2 is LQKENI. CDR3 length equals 14 residues. V shed 2 bases and J shed 8 bases, with 15 bases lying between them. This CDR3 is CASSPDTRRVEAFF. CDR3 DNA sequence: TGTGCCAGCTCACCAGATACAAGGCGGGTAGAAGCTTTCTTT.

This sequence joins TRBV18 and TRBJ1-1; 7 nucleotides match TRBD1. V lost 6 bases, J lost 1 base, and 5 bases stayed unmatched. The CDR3 is made up of 14 amino acids. In germline, CDR1 is KGHSH, CDR2 LQKENI. The CDR3 DNA follows: TGTGCCAGCTCGGTGACAGGGAAGAACACTGAAGCTTTCTTT. Its translation is CASSVTGKNTEAFF.

This chain connects TRBV28 to TRBJ1-2; possibly TRBD1 for D (6 bases). The CDR3 length is 13 residues. The V end lost 10 bases, the J end lost 4 bases, and 16 bases lay between the germline ends. From germline, CDR1 is MDHEN and CDR2 SYDVKM. Here the CDR3 reads CATPEQGTYGYTF. The CDR3 DNA sequence: TGTGCCACCCCAGAACAGGGAACCTATGGCTACACCTTC.

The J gene is TRBJ2-5, the V gene TRBV2; tentative D call: TRBD2 (7 bases). The CDR3 contains 13 residues. Germline V gene data show CDR1 as SNHLY and CDR2 as FYNNEI. Deletions cut 6 bases from V and 5 bases from J, with 13 bases between. The chain's CDR3 is CASRGGADETQYF. The CDR3 DNA is TGTGCCAGCAGAGGGGGGGCAGACGAGACCCAGTACTTC.

The rearrangement links TRBV19 to TRBJ2-4; D perhaps matches TRBD1 (5 bases). CDR3 length equals 16 residues. Trimming removed 1 base from V and 0 bases from J, with 10 bases in between. CDR1 LNHDA and CDR2 SQIVND come from the germline V gene (reference sequence). The CDR3 nucleotides are TGTGCCAGTAGTATAGGCCAGGGCCTAGCCAAAAACATTCAGTACTTC. Encoded protein: CASSIGQGLAKNIQYF.

This clone was seen a few times. The chain has TRBV5-1 and TRBJ1-6; TRBD1 agrees at 7 bases. Trimming took 3 bases from V and 6 from J; bases not matched to a gene: 9. The CDR3 consists of 16 residues. Germline CDR1 and CDR2: SGHRS and YFSETQ. This CDR3 is CASSSMSGTANSPLHF. DNA of the CDR3: TGCGCCAGCAGCTCAATGTCCGGGACAGCTAATTCACCCCTCCACTTT. Full variable domain (remainder filled in from reference TRBV5-1 and TRBJ1-6): KAGVTQTPRYLIKTRGQQVTLSCSPISGHRSVSWYQQTPGQGLQFLFEYFSETQRNKGNFPGRFSGRQFSNSRSEMNVSTLELGDSALYLCASSSMSGTANSPLHFGNGTRLTVT.

The chain couples TRBV2 to TRBJ1-2; D is unresolved. Germline V gene sequence: CDR1 SNHLY, CDR2 FYNNEI. The CDR3 runs to 15 residues. Trimming removed 0 bases at V and 5 bases at J, with 13 bases between. CDR3 in DNA: TGTGCCAGCAGTGAAGCGCGAGACCTGAGGTATGGCTACACCTTC. Its translation is CASSEARDLRYGYTF.

This clone was seen only a few times. The chain uses TRBV7-2 and TRBJ2-3, with 9 bases fitting TRBD1. There are 15 residues in the CDR3. V lost 2 bases to trimming and J lost 6 bases; unmatched junction nucleotides: 6. CDR1 and CDR2 from the germline V gene are SGHTA and FQGNSA. As DNA, the CDR3 is TGTGCCAGCAGCTTAAGAGGGACAGGGATGGATACGCAGTATTTT. Translating it yields CASSLRGTGMDTQYF.

V gene TRBV5-1 combines with J gene TRBJ2-1, with 9 nucleotides matching TRBD2. J lost 6 bases, V lost 0 bases, and 7 bases had no gene match. Germline V CDR1 and CDR2: SGHRS, YFSETQ. CDR3 length equals 16 residues. As DNA, the CDR3 is TGCGCCAGCAGCTTGGCCGCGCTGACTAGCGGCAATGAGCAGTTCTTC. Residues: CASSLAALTSGNEQFF.

The CDR3 here is CASSQSWQGAYGYTF. Written as DNA, the CDR3 is TGTGCCAGCAGCCAATCGTGGCAGGGGGCCTATGGCTACACCTTC. The chain couples TRBV16 to TRBJ1-2, with 8 bases matching TRBD1. The CDR3 spans 15 residues. Losses at the gene ends were 0 bases for V and 4 bases for J; bases not matched to a gene: 4. Germline V CDR1 and CDR2: KGHSY, FQNENV.

The rearrangement joins TRBV5-8 to TRBJ2-7; 9 bases map to TRBD1. CDR3 length: 15 amino acids. V dropped 3 bases and J dropped 7; count of bases not matched to a gene: 11. Germline V CDR1 and CDR2: SGHTS, YDEGEE. This chain's CDR3 is CASSSGQGAPKEQYF. Written as DNA, the CDR3 is TGTGCCAGCAGCTCGGGACAGGGTGCTCCTAAAGAGCAGTACTTC.

This sequence joins TRBV6-5 and TRBJ2-3; D is undetermined. V lost 7 bases, J lost 2 bases, and 7 bases lay in between. This CDR3 spans 12 amino acids. In germline, CDR1 is MNHEY, CDR2 SVGAGI. For the CDR3, the DNA is TGTGCCAGCACCGACACCACAGATACGCAGTATTTT. This gives the protein CASTDTTDTQYF.

The DNA for the CDR3 is TGTGCCAGCAGCTTAGGGACAGGCTACAATCAGCCCCAGCATTTT. This codes for CASSLGTGYNQPQHF. The chain recombines TRBV11-2 with TRBJ1-5; 7 bases are a match to TRBD1. This CDR3 contains 15 residues. Losses at the gene ends were 1 base for V and 3 bases for J; bases not matched to a gene: 3. CDR1 is SGHAT and CDR2 is FQNNGV in the germline V gene.

V gene TRBV6-1 combines with J gene TRBJ1-2, with D uncertain. The V gene's germline CDR1 is MNHNS and CDR2 SASEGT. Trimming cost V 5 bases and J 8 bases, with 15 bases left between them. The CDR3 totals 13 residues. The DNA for the CDR3 is TGTGCCAGCAGTCGACCACCACTTGGGGGCTACACCTTC. This gives the protein CASSRPPLGGYTF.

This clone showed up just a few times. This sequence joins TRBV6-1 and TRBJ2-7; D is possibly TRBD1 or TRBD2 (6 bases each). This CDR3 has 14 amino acids. Germline CDR1 and CDR2: MNHNS and SASEGT. The ends were cut back, 6 bases at V and 3 bases at J, with 15 bases in the middle. The CDR3 nucleotides read TGTGCCAGCAGCGCTCTAGGGGGGTTCTACGAGCAGTACTTC. Its protein product is CASSALGGFYEQYF.